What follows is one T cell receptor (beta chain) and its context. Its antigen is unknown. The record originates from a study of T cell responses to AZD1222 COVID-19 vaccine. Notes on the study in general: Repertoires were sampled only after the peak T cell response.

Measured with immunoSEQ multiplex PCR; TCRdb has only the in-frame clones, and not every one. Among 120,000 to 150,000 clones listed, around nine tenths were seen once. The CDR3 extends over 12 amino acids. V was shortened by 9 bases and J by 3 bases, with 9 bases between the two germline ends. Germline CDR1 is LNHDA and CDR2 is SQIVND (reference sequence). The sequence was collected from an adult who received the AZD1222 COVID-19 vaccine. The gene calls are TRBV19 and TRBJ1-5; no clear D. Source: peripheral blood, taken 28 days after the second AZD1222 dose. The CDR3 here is CASGRFNQPQHF. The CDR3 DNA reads TGTGCCAGCGGACGGTTCAATCAGCCCCAGCATTTT.